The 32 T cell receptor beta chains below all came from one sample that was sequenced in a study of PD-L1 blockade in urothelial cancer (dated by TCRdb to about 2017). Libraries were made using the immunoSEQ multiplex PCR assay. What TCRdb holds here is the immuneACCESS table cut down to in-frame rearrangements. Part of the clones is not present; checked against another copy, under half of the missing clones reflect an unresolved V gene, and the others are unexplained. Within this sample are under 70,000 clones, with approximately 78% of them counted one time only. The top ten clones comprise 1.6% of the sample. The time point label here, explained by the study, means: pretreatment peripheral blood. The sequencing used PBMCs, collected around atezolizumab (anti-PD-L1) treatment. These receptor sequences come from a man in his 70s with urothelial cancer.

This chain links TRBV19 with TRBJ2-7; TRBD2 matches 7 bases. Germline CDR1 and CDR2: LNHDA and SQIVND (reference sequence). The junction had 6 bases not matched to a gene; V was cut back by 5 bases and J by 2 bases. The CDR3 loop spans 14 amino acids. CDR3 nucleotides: TGTGCCAGTAGTGAAGCGGGGCGTACCTACGAGCAGTACTTC. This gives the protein CASSEAGRTYEQYF.

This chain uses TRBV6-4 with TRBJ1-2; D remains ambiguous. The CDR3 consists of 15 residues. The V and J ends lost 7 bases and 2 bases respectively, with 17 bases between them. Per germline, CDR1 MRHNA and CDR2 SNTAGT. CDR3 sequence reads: CASNERGIFNYGYTF. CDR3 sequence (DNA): TGTGCCAGCAATGAGCGAGGGATATTCAACTATGGCTACACCTTC.

The CDR3 coding sequence is TGTGCCAGCTCACCATGGCGCGCCGGACAGGGGGCTTATTCAGACATTCAGTACTTC. Protein sequence: CASSPWRAGQGAYSDIQYF. The rearrangement uses TRBV18 and TRBJ2-4; TRBD1 agrees at 11 bases. Per the germline V gene, CDR1 is KGHSH and CDR2 is LQKENI. This CDR3 has 19 residues. V lost 2 bases to trimming and J lost 8 bases; unmatched junction nucleotides: 17.

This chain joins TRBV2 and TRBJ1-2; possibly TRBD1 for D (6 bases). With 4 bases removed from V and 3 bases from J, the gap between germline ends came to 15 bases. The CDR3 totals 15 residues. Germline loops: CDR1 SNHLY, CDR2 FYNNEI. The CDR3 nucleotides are TGTGCCAGCAGTGGCCCCGGACAGAATTACTATGGCTACACCTTC. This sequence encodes CASSGPGQNYYGYTF.

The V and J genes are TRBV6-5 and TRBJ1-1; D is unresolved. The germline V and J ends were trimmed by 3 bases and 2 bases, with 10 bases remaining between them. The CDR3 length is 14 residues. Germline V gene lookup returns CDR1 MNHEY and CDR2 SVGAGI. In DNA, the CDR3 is TGTGCCAGCAGTTATGGCCAGTCCAACACTGAAGCTTTCTTT. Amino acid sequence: CASSYGQSNTEAFF.

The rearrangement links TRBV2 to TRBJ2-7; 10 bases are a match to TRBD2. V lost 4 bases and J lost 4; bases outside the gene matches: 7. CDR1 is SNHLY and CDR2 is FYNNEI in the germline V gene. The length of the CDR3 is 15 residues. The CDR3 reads CASSATSGDTYEQYF. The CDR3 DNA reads TGTGCCAGCAGTGCCACTAGCGGGGATACTTACGAGCAGTACTTC. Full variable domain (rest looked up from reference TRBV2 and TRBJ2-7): EPEVTQTPSHQVTQMGQEVILRCVPISNHLYFYWYRQILGQKVEFLVSFYNNEISEKSEIFDDQFSVERPDGSNFTLKIRSTKLEDSAMYFCASSATSGDTYEQYFGPGTRLTVT.

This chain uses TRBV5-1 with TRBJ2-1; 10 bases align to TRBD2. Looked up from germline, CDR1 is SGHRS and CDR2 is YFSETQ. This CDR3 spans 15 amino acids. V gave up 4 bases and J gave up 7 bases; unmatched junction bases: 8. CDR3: CASSLTGLASNEQFF. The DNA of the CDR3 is TGCGCCAGCAGCCTCACGGGACTAGCGTCTAATGAGCAGTTCTTC.

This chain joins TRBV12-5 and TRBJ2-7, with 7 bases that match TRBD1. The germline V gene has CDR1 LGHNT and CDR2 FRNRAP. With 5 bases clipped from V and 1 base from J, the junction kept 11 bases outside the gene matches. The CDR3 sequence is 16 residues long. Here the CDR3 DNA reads TGTGCTAGTGGTCCCCCAGGGACAGCTTTGTCCTACGAGCAGTACTTC. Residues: CASGPPGTALSYEQYF.

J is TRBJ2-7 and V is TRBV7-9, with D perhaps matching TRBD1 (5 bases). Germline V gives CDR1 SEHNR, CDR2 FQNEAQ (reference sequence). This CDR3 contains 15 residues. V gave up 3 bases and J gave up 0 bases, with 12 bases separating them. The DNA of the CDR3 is TGTGCCAGCAGCTTGCTGCCGGACACCTCCTACGAGCAGTACTTC. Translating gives CASSLLPDTSYEQYF.

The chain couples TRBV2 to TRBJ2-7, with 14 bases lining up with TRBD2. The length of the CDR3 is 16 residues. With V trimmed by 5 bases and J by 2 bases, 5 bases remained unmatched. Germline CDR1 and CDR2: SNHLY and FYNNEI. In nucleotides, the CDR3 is TGTGCCAGCAGTCTGACTAGCGGGAGGGTTCCCTACGAGCAGTACTTC. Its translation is CASSLTSGRVPYEQYF. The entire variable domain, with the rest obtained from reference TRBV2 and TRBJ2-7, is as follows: EPEVTQTPSHQVTQMGQEVILRCVPISNHLYFYWYRQILGQKVEFLVSFYNNEISEKSEIFDDQFSVERPDGSNFTLKIRSTKLEDSAMYFCASSLTSGRVPYEQYFGPGTRLTVT.

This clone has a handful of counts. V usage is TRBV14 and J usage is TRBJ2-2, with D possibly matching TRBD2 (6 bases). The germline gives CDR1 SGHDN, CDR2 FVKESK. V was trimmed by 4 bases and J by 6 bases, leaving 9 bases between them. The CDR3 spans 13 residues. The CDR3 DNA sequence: TGTGCCAGCAGCCCCGGAGGGGCCGGGGAGCTGTTTTTT. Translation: CASSPGGAGELFF.

The CDR3 loop reads CASSFRVGRTEAFF. For the CDR3, the DNA is TGTGCCAGCAGTTTCAGGGTCGGTCGGACTGAAGCTTTCTTT. The rearrangement joins TRBV2 to TRBJ1-1; tentatively, D is TRBD1 (5 bases). Looked up from germline, CDR1 is SNHLY and CDR2 is FYNNEI. The CDR3 totals 14 residues. Trimming cost V 5 bases and J 5 bases, with 15 bases left between them.

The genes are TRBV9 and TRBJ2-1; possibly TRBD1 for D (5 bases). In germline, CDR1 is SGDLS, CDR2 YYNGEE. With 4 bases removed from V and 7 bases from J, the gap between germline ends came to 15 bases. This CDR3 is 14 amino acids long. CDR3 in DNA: TGTGCCAGCAGCCCTCAGGGTTCGTTGAATGAGCAGTTCTTC. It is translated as CASSPQGSLNEQFF. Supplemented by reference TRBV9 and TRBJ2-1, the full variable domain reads DSGVTQTPKHLITATGQRVTLRCSPRSGDLSVYWYQQSLDQGLQFLIQYYNGEERAKGNILERFSAQQFPDLHSELNLSSLELGDSALYFCASSPQGSLNEQFFGPGTRLTVL.

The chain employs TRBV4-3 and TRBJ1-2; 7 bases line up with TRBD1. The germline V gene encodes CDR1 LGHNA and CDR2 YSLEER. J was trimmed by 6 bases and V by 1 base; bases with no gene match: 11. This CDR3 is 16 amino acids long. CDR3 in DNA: TGCGCCAGCAGCCAAGGTCTTTCGGACAGGTGGGATGGCTACACCTTC. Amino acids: CASSQGLSDRWDGYTF.

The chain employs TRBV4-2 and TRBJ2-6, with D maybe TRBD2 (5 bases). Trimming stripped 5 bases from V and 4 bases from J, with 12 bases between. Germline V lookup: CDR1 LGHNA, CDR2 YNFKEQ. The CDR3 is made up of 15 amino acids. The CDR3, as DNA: TGTGCCAGCAGCTCCGAGGGAACCGGGGCCAACGTCCTGACTTTC. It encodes CASSSEGTGANVLTF.

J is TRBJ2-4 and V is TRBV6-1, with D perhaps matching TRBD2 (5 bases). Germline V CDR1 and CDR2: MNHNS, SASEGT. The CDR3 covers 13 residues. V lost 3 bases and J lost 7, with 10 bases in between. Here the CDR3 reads CASSEEVWNIQYF. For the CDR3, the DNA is TGTGCCAGCAGTGAGGAGGTTTGGAACATTCAGTACTTC.

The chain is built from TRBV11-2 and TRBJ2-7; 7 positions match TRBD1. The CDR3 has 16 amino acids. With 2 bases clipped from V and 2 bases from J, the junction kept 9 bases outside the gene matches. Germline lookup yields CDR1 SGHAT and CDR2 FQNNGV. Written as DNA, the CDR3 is TGTGCCAGCAGCTTAAGCCAAGGGACAGCGCCCTACGAGCAGTACTTC. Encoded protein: CASSLSQGTAPYEQYF.

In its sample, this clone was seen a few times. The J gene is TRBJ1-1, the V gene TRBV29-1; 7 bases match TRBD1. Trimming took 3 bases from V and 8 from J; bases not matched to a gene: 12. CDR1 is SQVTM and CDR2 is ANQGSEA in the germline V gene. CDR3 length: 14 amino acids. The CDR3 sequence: CSVDRSGGTAEAFF. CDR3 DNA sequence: TGCAGCGTTGACCGGTCCGGAGGGACAGCCGAAGCTTTCTTT.

The CDR3 DNA follows: TGTGCCAGCAGTGAGGACAGGGGGTTCACTGAAGCTTTCTTT. Translated, it gives CASSEDRGFTEAFF. This chain connects TRBV6-1 to TRBJ1-1; 10 bases agree with TRBD1. The CDR3 spans 14 residues. With V trimmed by 3 bases and J by 4 bases, 2 bases remained unmatched. From germline, CDR1 is MNHNS and CDR2 SASEGT.

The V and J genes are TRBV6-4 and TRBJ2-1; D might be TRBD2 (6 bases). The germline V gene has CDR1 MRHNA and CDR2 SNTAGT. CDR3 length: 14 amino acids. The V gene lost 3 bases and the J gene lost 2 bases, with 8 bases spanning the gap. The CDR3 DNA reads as TGTGCCAGCAGTGAGGGACTGGCCTACAATGAGCAGTTCTTC. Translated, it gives CASSEGLAYNEQFF.

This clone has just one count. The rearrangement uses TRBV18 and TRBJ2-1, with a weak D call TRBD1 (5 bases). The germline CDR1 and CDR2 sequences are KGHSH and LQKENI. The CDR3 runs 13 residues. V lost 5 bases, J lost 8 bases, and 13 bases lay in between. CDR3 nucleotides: TGTGCCAGCTCAGCGAGGCAGGGTGATGAGCAGTTCTTC. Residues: CASSARQGDEQFF. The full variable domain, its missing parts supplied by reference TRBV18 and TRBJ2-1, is NAGVMQNPRHLVRRRGQEARLRCSPMKGHSHVYWYRQLPEEGLKFMVYLQKENIIDESGMPKERFSAEFPKEGPSILRIQQVVRGDSAAYFCASSARQGDEQFFGPGTRLTVL.

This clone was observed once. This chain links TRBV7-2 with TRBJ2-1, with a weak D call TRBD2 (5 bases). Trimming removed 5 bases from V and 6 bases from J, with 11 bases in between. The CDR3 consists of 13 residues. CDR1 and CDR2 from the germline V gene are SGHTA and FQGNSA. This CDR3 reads CASSPRESNEQFF. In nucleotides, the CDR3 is TGTGCCAGCAGCCCGAGGGAGTCCAATGAGCAGTTCTTC.

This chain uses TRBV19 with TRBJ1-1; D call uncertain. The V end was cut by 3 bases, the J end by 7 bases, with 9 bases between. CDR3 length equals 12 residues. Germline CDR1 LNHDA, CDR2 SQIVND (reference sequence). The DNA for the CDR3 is TGTGCCAGTAGTATTGTAGGGAGTGAAGCTTTCTTT. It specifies CASSIVGSEAFF.

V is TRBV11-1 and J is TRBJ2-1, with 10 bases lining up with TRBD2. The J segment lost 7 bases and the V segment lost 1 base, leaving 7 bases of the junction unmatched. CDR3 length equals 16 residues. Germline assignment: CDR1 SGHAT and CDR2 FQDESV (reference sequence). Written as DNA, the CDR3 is TGTGCCAGCAGCTTAGAAAGCGGGAGGGGAGGAAATGAGCAGTTCTTC. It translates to CASSLESGRGGNEQFF.

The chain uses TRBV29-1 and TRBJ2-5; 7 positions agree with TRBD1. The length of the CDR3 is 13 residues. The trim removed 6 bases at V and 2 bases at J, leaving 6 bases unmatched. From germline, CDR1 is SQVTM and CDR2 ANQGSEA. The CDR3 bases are TGCAGCGTCCTAGGGGGCAGACAAGAGACCCAGTACTTC. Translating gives CSVLGGRQETQYF.

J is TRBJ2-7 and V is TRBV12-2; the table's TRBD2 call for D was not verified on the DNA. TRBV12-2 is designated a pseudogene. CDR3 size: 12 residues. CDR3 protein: CANREGPYEQYF. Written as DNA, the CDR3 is TGTGCAAACCGGGAGGGACCCTACGAGCAGTACTTC.

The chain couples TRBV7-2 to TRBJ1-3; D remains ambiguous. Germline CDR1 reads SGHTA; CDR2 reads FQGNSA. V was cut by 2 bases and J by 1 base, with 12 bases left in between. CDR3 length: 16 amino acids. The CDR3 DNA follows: TGTGCCAGCAGCTTATTAGGTCGGGGATCTGGAAACACCATATATTTT. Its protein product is CASSLLGRGSGNTIYF.

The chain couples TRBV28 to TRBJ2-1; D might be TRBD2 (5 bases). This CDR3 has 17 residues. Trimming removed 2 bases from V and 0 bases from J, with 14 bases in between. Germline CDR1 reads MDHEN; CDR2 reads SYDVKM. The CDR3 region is CASSLLESGISYNEQFF. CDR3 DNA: TGTGCCAGCAGTTTACTTGAGAGCGGAATCTCCTACAATGAGCAGTTCTTC. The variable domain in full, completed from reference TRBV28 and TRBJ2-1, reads DVKVTQSSRYLVKRTGEKVFLECVQDMDHENMFWYRQDPGLGLRLIYFSYDVKMKEKGDIPEGYSVSREKKERFSLILESASTNQTSMYLCASSLLESGISYNEQFFGPGTRLTVL.

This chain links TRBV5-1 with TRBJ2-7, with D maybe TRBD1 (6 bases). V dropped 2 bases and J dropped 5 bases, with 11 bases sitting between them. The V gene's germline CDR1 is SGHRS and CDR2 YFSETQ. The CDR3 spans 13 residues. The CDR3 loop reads CASSLQGWDEQYF. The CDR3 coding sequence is TGCGCCAGCAGCTTACAGGGTTGGGACGAGCAGTACTTC.

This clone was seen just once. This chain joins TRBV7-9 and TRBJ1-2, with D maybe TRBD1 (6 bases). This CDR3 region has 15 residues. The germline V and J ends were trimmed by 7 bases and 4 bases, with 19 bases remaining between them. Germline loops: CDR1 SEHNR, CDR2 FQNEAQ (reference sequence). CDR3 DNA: TGTGCCAGCAACCGAGGGAGGGGGGCCTCCTATGGCTACACCTTC. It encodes CASNRGRGASYGYTF.

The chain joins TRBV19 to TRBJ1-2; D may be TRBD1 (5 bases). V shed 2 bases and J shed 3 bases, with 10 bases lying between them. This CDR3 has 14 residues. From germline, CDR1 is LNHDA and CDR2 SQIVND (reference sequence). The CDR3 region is CASSIRRDDYGYTF. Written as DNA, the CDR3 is TGTGCCAGTAGTATACGCAGGGATGACTATGGCTACACCTTC.

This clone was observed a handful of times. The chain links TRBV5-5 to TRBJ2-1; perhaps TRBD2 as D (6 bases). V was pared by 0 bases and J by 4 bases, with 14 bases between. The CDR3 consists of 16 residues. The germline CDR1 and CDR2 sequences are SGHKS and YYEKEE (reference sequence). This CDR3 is CASSLVRLAAYNEQFF. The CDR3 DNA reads TGTGCCAGCAGCTTGGTACGATTAGCGGCATACAATGAGCAGTTCTTC.